Listed here are 7 T cell receptor beta chains from one sample, sequenced in a study of monozygotic twins with inflammatory bowel disease. One entry per CDR3 protein, without DNA, is what TCRdb gives after re-calling the 5' RACE reads. The listing records some 190,000 distinct CDR3 sequences. Sequencing was done on a sample of blood. All receptors come from a human donor with ulcerative colitis or Crohn's disease, or a healthy co-twin of an affected twin (not recorded which).

This chain connects TRBV7-3 to TRBJ2-6; with no DNA, the TCRdb D assignment of TRBD1 cannot be verified. This CDR3 comprises 17 residues. Germline V gene sequence: CDR1 SGHTA, CDR2 FQGTGA. CDR3 sequence reads: CASSPRGGSSGANVLTF.

The rearrangement uses TRBV2 and TRBJ2-7; TCRdb returns TRBD1, unconfirmable since there is no DNA. The CDR3 extends over 17 amino acids. Germline lookup yields CDR1 SNHLY and CDR2 FYNNEI. CDR3 region: CASSENYGTWAAYEQYF.

V is TRBV29-1 and J is TRBJ1-1; TCRdb selects TRBD1, and the lack of DNA leaves this call unchecked. The CDR3 runs 13 residues. CDR1 is SQVTM, CDR2 ANQGSEA, per germline. The chain's CDR3 is CSGLTGVNSEAFF.

This rearrangement joins TRBV25-1 to TRBJ1-4. Germline lookup yields CDR1 MGHDK and CDR2 SYGVNS. The CDR3 length is 16 residues. The CDR3 sequence is CASSDHGRELSEKLFF.

The V gene is TRBV7-9, the J gene TRBJ1-4. The CDR3 covers 15 residues. Germline CDR1 and CDR2: SEHNR and FQNEAQ (reference sequence). The CDR3 reads CASSLLPGFFEELFF.

The chain links TRBV14 to TRBJ2-2; TCRdb reports TRBD2, a call that lacks DNA to check it against. The CDR3 is made up of 17 amino acids. The germline CDR1 and CDR2 sequences are SGHDN and FVKESK. The chain's CDR3 is CASSRRSGGVNTGELFF. Full variable domain (missing parts from reference TRBV14 and TRBJ2-2): EAGVTQFPSHSVIEKGQTVTLRCDPISGHDNLYWYRRVMGKEIKFLLHFVKESKQDESGMPNNRFLAERTGGTYSTLKVQPAELEDSGVYFCASSRRSGGVNTGELFFGEGSRLTVL.

V is TRBV5-1 and J is TRBJ1-5; TCRdb's D gene call, TRBD1, goes unchecked for lack of DNA. Germline V lookup: CDR1 SGHRS, CDR2 YFSETQ. This CDR3 spans 14 amino acids. CDR3 loop: CASRAGDENQPQHF.